This T cell receptor (beta chain) was sequenced for a study of blood T cell repertoires in COVID-19. At the level of the study: Acute-phase and convalescent COVID-19 samples originated in the United States, Italy and Spain. T cells, B-cell-depleted T cells, or PBMCs provided the cDNA or gDNA that served as material.

Source study methods: Estimated nucleated cell counts came from reference gene primer amplification. The table came from immunoSEQ multiplex PCR; TCRdb's copy has only in-frame clones and leaves some out. For V, J and clone size, that table is used; D and trimming come from the DNA. The sample includes around 65,000 clones, around 79% of them seen just once. With 5 bases clipped from V and 1 base from J, the junction kept 19 bases outside the gene matches. From germline, CDR1 is MNHEY and CDR2 SVGEGT. CDR3 size: 19 residues. This clone was found once. This TCR was recovered from a man in his sixties with acute or convalescent COVID-19. The chain employs TRBV6-2 or TRBV6-3 and TRBJ2-5; 7 nucleotides agree with TRBD2. Sequenced material: peripheral blood. The CDR3 region is CASSPRGDIGTDFQETQYF. Here the CDR3 DNA reads TGTGCCAGCAGTCCCCGGGGGGATATAGGGACCGACTTCCAAGAGACCCAGTACTTC.